This T cell receptor (beta chain) was sequenced for a study of cytomegalovirus exposure and HLA in healthy donors. Remarks on this clone: Its antigen remains unknown.

CDR3 size: 14 residues. Trimming stripped 6 bases from V and 2 bases from J, with 12 bases between. Germline-derived CDR1 and CDR2 are SEHNR and FQNEAQ (reference sequence). Study findings and constraints: An ancestry cluster, one associated with Asian ancestry, reportedly showed fewer N-insertions than the approximately 660-donor mean in a later analysis. A link between a missense DCLRE1C variant and TCR beta V- and J-gene trimming emerged from a later analysis.

The PCR contained 60 Vbeta and 13 Jbeta primers. Only in-frame clones appear in the TCRdb table, and some are missing; sequencing was by immunoSEQ multiplex PCR. Counted here are approximately 160,000 clones, approximately 71% occurring once; the ten biggest clones make up roughly 1.5%. The chain recombines TRBV7-9 with TRBJ2-3; a weak D match, TRBD1 (5 bases). This clonotype was obtained from a man aged 50-60 years in good health and CMV-seronegative. What was sequenced was PBMCs. The CDR3 is CASSRGSDTDTQYF. The DNA for the CDR3 is TGTGCCAGCAGTAGGGGAAGCGACACAGATACGCAGTATTTT.